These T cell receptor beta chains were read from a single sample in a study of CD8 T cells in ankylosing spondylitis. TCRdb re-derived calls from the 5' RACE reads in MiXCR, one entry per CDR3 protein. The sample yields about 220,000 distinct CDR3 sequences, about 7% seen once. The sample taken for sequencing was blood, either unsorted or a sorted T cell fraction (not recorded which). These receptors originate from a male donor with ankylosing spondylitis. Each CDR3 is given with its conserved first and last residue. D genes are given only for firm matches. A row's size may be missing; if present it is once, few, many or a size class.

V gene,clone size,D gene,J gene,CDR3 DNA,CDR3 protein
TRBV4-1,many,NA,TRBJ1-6,TGCGCCCGGACTCCGGGCGTATCACCCCTCCACTTT,CARTPGVSPLHF
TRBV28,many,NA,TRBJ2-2,TGTGCCAGCAGTTTACTAGGCGAACGCACCGGGGAGCTGTTTTTT,CASSLLGERTGELFF
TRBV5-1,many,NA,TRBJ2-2,TGCGCCAGCAGCAACGACGGATACACCGGGGAGCTGTTTTTT,CASSNDGYTGELFF
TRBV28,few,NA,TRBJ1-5,TGTGCCAGCAGTTTAATCCTTACAGGGAGCAATCAGCCCCAGCATTTT,CASSLILTGSNQPQHF
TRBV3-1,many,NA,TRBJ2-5,TGTGCCAGCAGCCCTAAACACGGGGACGAGACCCAGTACTTC,CASSPKHGDETQYF
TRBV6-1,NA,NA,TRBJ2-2,TGTGCCAGCAGCCCCGTGGCCCCAGGGGAGCTGTTTTTT,CASSPVAPGELFF
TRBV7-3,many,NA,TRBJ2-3,TGTGCCAGCAGCTTCCTAGCTAGCACAGATACGCAGTATTTT,CASSFLASTDTQYF
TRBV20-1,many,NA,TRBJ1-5,TGCAGTGCTAACGAGAGGATAGGGACATTGTGGCAGCCCCAGCATTTT,CSANERIGTLWQPQHF
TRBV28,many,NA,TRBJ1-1,TGTGCCAGCAGTTTTAGGGACGGATCGTTGAACACTGAAGCTTTCTTT,CASSFRDGSLNTEAFF
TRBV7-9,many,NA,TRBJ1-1,TGTGCCAGCAAACTGGGCACTGAAGCTTTCTTT,CASKLGTEAFF
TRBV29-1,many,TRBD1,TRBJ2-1,TGCAGCGTACAGGGGGTAGAGTCCTACAATGAGCAGTTCTTC,CSVQGVESYNEQFF
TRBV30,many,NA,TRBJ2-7,TGTGCCTGGAGTCATTTACCCGATCCGGGGGCCAAGGGCTCCTACGAGCAGTACTTC,CAWSHLPDPGAKGSYEQYF
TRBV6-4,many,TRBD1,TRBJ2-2,TGTGCCAGCAGCCGGGACAGGGAAACCGGGGAGCTGTTTTTT,CASSRDRETGELFF
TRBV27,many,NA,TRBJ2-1,TGTGCCAGCAGTCCGGGGGTAGCGGAGCAGTTCTTC,CASSPGVAEQFF
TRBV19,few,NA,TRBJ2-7,TGTGCCAGTGCCTTGGACAGAGCCTACGAGCAGTACTTC,CASALDRAYEQYF
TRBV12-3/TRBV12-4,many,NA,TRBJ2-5,TGTGCCAGCAGTTCTAACTCGGAGAGCCAAGAGACCCAGTACTTC,CASSSNSESQETQYF
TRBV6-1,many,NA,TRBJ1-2,TGTGCCACCGACTCCTTGGAGGGAATCTATGGCTACACCTTC,CATDSLEGIYGYTF
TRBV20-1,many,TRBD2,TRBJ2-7,TGCAGTGTCTTAGGGACTAGCGATCCCTACGAGCAGTACTTC,CSVLGTSDPYEQYF
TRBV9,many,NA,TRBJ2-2,TGTGCCAGCACCCGGGGGAACACCGGGGAGCTGTTTTTT,CASTRGNTGELFF
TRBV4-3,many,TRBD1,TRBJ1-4,TGCGCCAGCAGCCAAGATGGGACAGACAATGAAAAACTGTTTTTT,CASSQDGTDNEKLFF
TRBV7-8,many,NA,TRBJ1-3,TGTGCCAGCAGCTTTTACTCTCCTGGGGGAAACACCATATATTTT,CASSFYSPGGNTIYF
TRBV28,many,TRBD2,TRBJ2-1,TGTGCCAGCGGGACTAGCGGATACAATGAGCAGTTCTTC,CASGTSGYNEQFF
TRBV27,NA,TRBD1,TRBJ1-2,TGTGCCAGCAGCCCCCGGGACAGGGCGAGCTATGGCTACACCTTC,CASSPRDRASYGYTF
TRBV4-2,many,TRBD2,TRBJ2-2,TGTGCCAGCAGCCAAGAACTAGCGGGAGAGACCGGGGAGCTGTTTTTT,CASSQELAGETGELFF
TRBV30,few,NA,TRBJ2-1,TGTGCCTGGAGTCCCCCACTCACTTTAGCGAGCTCCTACAATGAGCAGTTCTTC,CAWSPPLTLASSYNEQFF
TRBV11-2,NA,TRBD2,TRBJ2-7,TGTGCCAGCAGCCTACGTCCCTTAGCGGGAGAAACCTACGAGCAGTACTTC,CASSLRPLAGETYEQYF
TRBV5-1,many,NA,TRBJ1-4,TGCGCCAGCAGGGATACGGACGGAAAGCCTATTCTGTTTTTT,CASRDTDGKPILFF
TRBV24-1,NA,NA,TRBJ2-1,TGTGCCACCAGTGATTATGGCGGACCTTACAATGAGCAGTTCTTC,CATSDYGGPYNEQFF
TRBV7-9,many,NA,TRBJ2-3,TGTGCCAGCAGCTTCGACGATACGCAGTATTTT,CASSFDDTQYF
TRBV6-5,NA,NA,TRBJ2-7,TGTGCCAGCAGTTACAGCAGGGTTCGGGAGCAGTACTTC,CASSYSRVREQYF
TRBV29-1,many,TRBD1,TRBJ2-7,TGCAGCGTTGCTACCGGGACAGGCACCGAGCAGTACTTC,CSVATGTGTEQYF
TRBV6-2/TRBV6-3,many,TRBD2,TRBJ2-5,TGTGCCAGCAGTTCCCCACTAGCGGGAGTAGGGGAGACCCAGTACTTC,CASSSPLAGVGETQYF
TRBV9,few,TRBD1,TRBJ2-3,TGTGCCAGCAGCGCCACAACAGGGGGCTTCGGAGATACGCAGTATTTT,CASSATTGGFGDTQYF
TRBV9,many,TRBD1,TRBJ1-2,TGTGCCAGCAGCACCCGGGACAGGGTTGATGGCTACACCTTC,CASSTRDRVDGYTF
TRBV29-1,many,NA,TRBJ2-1,TGCAGCGTGGGGGTCGGAGTGAATGAGCAGTTCTTC,CSVGVGVNEQFF
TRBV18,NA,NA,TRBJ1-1,TGTGCCAGCTCACCCCAGGACAGCATGAACACTGAAGCTTTCTTT,CASSPQDSMNTEAFF
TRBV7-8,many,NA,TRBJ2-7,TGTGCCAGCAGCTTCTTTGGGTGGAAAGACCTAAGGAACTTC,CASSFFGWKDLRNF
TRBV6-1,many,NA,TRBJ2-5,TGTGCCAGCAGTGAAGTGGAGACCCAGTACTTC,CASSEVETQYF
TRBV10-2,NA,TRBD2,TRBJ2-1,TGCGCCAGCAGTGAGTCGTCGGGACTAGCGTACAATGAGCAGTTCTTC,CASSESSGLAYNEQFF
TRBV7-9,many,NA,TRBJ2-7,TGTGCCAGCAGCATACAGGGTACCTACGAGCAGTACTTC,CASSIQGTYEQYF
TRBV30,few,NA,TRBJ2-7,TGTGCCTGGAGTGACGGGACGGTATACGAGCAGTACTTC,CAWSDGTVYEQYF